These 18 T cell receptor beta chains were sequenced from one sample in a study of blood T cell repertoires in COVID-19. Repertoires were generated with immunoSEQ multiplex PCR, while TCRdb's copy carries only in-frame clones and drops some. The sample includes around 250,000 clones, approximately 83% seen only once; the top ten take around 1.8%. Sequencing was done on a sample of PBMCs or T cells enriched from blood (not recorded which). These receptors all come from a woman in her forties or fifties who had recovered from COVID-19.

The J gene is TRBJ1-4, the V gene TRBV5-1; D ambiguous. The V and J ends lost 5 bases and 7 bases respectively, with 15 bases between them. CDR1 is SGHRS and CDR2 is YFSETQ in the germline V gene. The CDR3 loop spans 14 amino acids. The CDR3 coding sequence is TGCGCCAGCAGACCGGTGATGTGGGCTGAAAAACTGTTTTTT. Its protein product is CASRPVMWAEKLFF.

This rearrangement joins TRBV9 to TRBJ2-7, with D perhaps matching TRBD2 (5 bases). CDR3 length: 15 amino acids. Trimming pared 1 base from V and 2 bases from J, leaving 13 bases between. Germline loops: CDR1 SGDLS, CDR2 YYNGEE. The CDR3 region has the DNA TGTGCCAGCAGCGTAAATGAGGGCCTAGCCTACGAGCAGTACTTC. Protein sequence: CASSVNEGLAYEQYF.

The rearrangement links TRBV7-9 to TRBJ1-1; D perhaps matches TRBD1 (6 bases). Per the germline V gene, CDR1 is SEHNR and CDR2 is FQNEAQ (reference sequence). The CDR3 covers 15 residues. V gave up 2 bases and J gave up 5 bases, with 15 bases separating them. CDR3 DNA: TGTGCCAGCAGCTTAAGGACAGATCGGGCAACTGAAGCTTTCTTT. The encoded protein is CASSLRTDRATEAFF.

The chain employs TRBV28 and TRBJ1-4; no firm D call. V was trimmed by 2 bases and J by 7 bases, leaving 11 bases between them. The germline CDR1 and CDR2 sequences are MDHEN and SYDVKM. The CDR3 is 14 residues long. The chain's CDR3 is CASSLGGLGEKLFF. CDR3 bases: TGTGCCAGCAGTTTAGGAGGGCTCGGTGAAAAACTGTTTTTT. The full variable domain, in which reference TRBV28 and TRBJ1-4 provide the parts outside the CDR3, is DVKVTQSSRYLVKRTGEKVFLECVQDMDHENMFWYRQDPGLGLRLIYFSYDVKMKEKGDIPEGYSVSREKKERFSLILESASTNQTSMYLCASSLGGLGEKLFFGSGTQLSVL.

The V and J genes are TRBV5-6 and TRBJ2-1, with 8 bases lining up with TRBD2. V trimming: 4 bases; J trimming: 5 bases; junction bases outside the gene matches: 14. Germline V lookup: CDR1 SGHDT, CDR2 YYEEEE. This CDR3 is built from 17 residues. CDR3 amino acids: CASSPSPGTRGDNEQFF. CDR3 bases: TGTGCCAGCAGCCCTTCCCCCGGGACTAGGGGGGACAATGAGCAGTTCTTC.

The chain has TRBV12-5 and TRBJ2-1, with 11 nucleotides matching TRBD1. CDR3 length equals 17 residues. The V gene's germline CDR1 is LGHNT and CDR2 FRNRAP. The V and J ends lost 1 base and 8 bases, in that order; junction bases with no gene match: 10. In DNA form, the CDR3 reads TGTGCTAGTGGTTTGGCCTCCGGGACAGGGGGGCCATATGAGCAGTTCTTC. This translates into CASGLASGTGGPYEQFF.

The chain is built from TRBV19 and TRBJ2-7; TRBD2 is a possible D gene (6 bases). The CDR3 contains 15 residues. Germline assignment: CDR1 LNHDA and CDR2 SQIVND (reference sequence). The V gene lost 5 bases and the J gene lost 1 base, with 15 bases spanning the gap. This CDR3 reads CASSSPSAHSYEQYF. Written as DNA, the CDR3 is TGTGCCAGTAGTTCGCCTAGCGCACATTCCTACGAGCAGTACTTC.

For the CDR3, the DNA is TGTGCCAGCAGCTTAGACAGAAATCAGCCCCAGCATTTT. Encoded protein: CASSLDRNQPQHF. J is TRBJ1-5 and V is TRBV11-2; D gene unclear. V was clipped by 0 bases and J by 4 bases, with 4 bases between them. Germline CDR1 reads SGHAT; CDR2 reads FQNNGV. This CDR3 region has 13 residues.

This chain links TRBV2 with TRBJ2-1; 9 bases align to TRBD2. The CDR3 is 16 amino acids. V lost 6 bases, J lost 6 bases, and 12 bases stayed unmatched. The V gene's germline CDR1 is SNHLY and CDR2 FYNNEI. CDR3 residues: CASSHARAGGSNEQFF. CDR3 sequence (DNA): TGTGCCAGCAGCCACGCGCGGGCGGGAGGGAGCAATGAGCAGTTCTTC. The full variable domain, with the rest looked up from reference TRBV2 and TRBJ2-1, is EPEVTQTPSHQVTQMGQEVILRCVPISNHLYFYWYRQILGQKVEFLVSFYNNEISEKSEIFDDQFSVERPDGSNFTLKIRSTKLEDSAMYFCASSHARAGGSNEQFFGPGTRLTVL.

V gene TRBV5-1 combines with J gene TRBJ2-7, with 10 positions matching TRBD2. V lost 2 bases to trimming and J lost 1 base; unmatched junction nucleotides: 6. The CDR3 totals 16 residues. Per germline, CDR1 SGHRS and CDR2 YFSETQ. The CDR3 sequence is CASSFRLAGPSYEQYF. The CDR3 DNA is TGCGCCAGCAGCTTTCGACTAGCGGGCCCTTCCTACGAGCAGTACTTC. Full variable domain (outside the CDR3, taken from reference TRBV5-1 and TRBJ2-7): KAGVTQTPRYLIKTRGQQVTLSCSPISGHRSVSWYQQTPGQGLQFLFEYFSETQRNKGNFPGRFSGRQFSNSRSEMNVSTLELGDSALYLCASSFRLAGPSYEQYFGPGTRLTVT.

The CDR3 is CASSSWSTEYNSPLHF. For the CDR3, the DNA is TGTGCCAGCAGTTCCTGGTCGACAGAGTATAATTCACCCCTCCACTTT. The J gene is TRBJ1-6, the V gene TRBV28; maybe TRBD1 (5 bases). Germline loops: CDR1 MDHEN, CDR2 SYDVKM. The CDR3 spans 16 residues. V lost 4 bases to trimming and J lost 4 bases, with 14 bases between them.

J is TRBJ2-1 and V is TRBV30, with D possibly being TRBD2 (5 bases). The germline V gene has CDR1 GTSNPN and CDR2 SVGIG (reference sequence). V gave up 3 bases and J gave up 6 bases, with 9 bases separating them. The CDR3 consists of 12 residues. The CDR3 nucleotides are TGTGCCTGGAGGGACTTTTCCAATGAGCAGTTCTTC. Protein: CAWRDFSNEQFF.

The chain links TRBV7-9 to TRBJ2-7; perhaps TRBD1 as D (6 bases). CDR3 length equals 15 residues. Germline V gene sequence: CDR1 SEHNR, CDR2 FQNEAQ (reference sequence). V was trimmed by 5 bases and J by 2 bases, leaving 16 bases between them. CDR3 amino acids: CASSQGTASTYEQYF. The CDR3 DNA reads TGTGCCAGCAGCCAGGGGACGGCTTCGACCTACGAGCAGTACTTC.

Comment on this clone: Germline is not matched at one junction end, which may reflect a read error. This chain links TRBV3-1 (or the pseudogene TRBV3-2) with TRBJ1-1; TRBD1 agrees at 7 bases. The CDR3 is made up of 16 amino acids. The germline gives CDR1 LGHDT, CDR2 YNNKEL (reference sequence). CDR3 coding DNA: TGTGCCAGCAGCCACCCAAGGGAGACAGGGAACCCTGAAGCTTTCTTT. Translating gives CASSHPRETGNPEAFF.

The CDR3 coding sequence is TGTGCCACCGTAAGACAGGACGCCGGAAGGGGTGGCTACACCTTC. As protein: CATVRQDAGRGGYTF. The chain combines TRBV6-5 with TRBJ1-2, with D possibly being TRBD1 (6 bases). Looked up from germline, CDR1 is MNHEY and CDR2 is SVGAGI. The CDR3 is made up of 15 amino acids. V was shortened by 10 bases and J by 7 bases, with 25 bases between the two germline ends.

The rearrangement links TRBV6-5 to TRBJ2-7, with 11 bases aligning to TRBD2. The CDR3 contains 15 residues. CDR1 is MNHEY and CDR2 is SVGAGI in the germline V gene. V was pared by 6 bases and J by 7 bases, with 11 bases of the junction left unmatched. The CDR3 coding sequence is TGTGCCAGCAGATCACAGACTAGCGGGATAGGAGAGCAGTACTTC. Translation gives CASRSQTSGIGEQYF.

This clone was observed a handful of times. The V and J genes are TRBV3-1 (or the pseudogene TRBV3-2) and TRBJ2-7; TRBD1 aligns across 7 bases. The length of the CDR3 is 16 residues. J gave up 3 bases and V 0 bases, and 8 bases lay outside the gene matches. Germline-derived CDR1 and CDR2 are LGHDT and YNNKEL (reference sequence). The CDR3 spells CASSQESTGRHYEQYF. The CDR3 nucleotides are TGTGCCAGCAGCCAAGAATCGACAGGGAGACACTACGAGCAGTACTTC.

CDR3 DNA sequence: TGTGCCAGCAGTGAAGCTGGCCTCTATGGCTACACCTTC. As protein: CASSEAGLYGYTF. This chain joins TRBV6-1 and TRBJ1-2; D unclear. V lost 0 bases and J lost 4, with 6 bases in between. Germline V gives CDR1 MNHNS, CDR2 SASEGT. This CDR3 has 13 amino acids.